The subject of this entry is one T cell receptor beta chain. This CDR3 is 13 amino acids long. The V end was cut by 9 bases, the J end by 4 bases, with 15 bases between. The germline CDR1 and CDR2 sequences are SGHVS and FNYEAQ. The sample originates from a study of T cell changes during pregnancy in multiple sclerosis. Libraries were prepared by immunoSEQ multiplex PCR; TCRdb keeps only in-frame clonotypes and omits some of them. Found here are roughly 57,000 clones, about 88% of them singletons; the top ten hold approximately 3%. The receptor comes from a female donor with multiple sclerosis, enrolled in a pregnancy study. The sample consisted of CD8+ T cells from peripheral blood mononuclear cells, taken before pregnancy. The chain couples TRBV7-6 to TRBJ1-1; D gene unclear. The CDR3 DNA is TGTGCCAGTAGTGGGAATAGCGGCACTGAAGCTTTCTTT. Amino acid sequence: CASSGNSGTEAFF.